The entry that follows covers one T cell receptor (beta chain) sequence. V lost 1 base to trimming and J lost 0 bases, with 11 bases between them. Germline V lookup: CDR1 SGHDT, CDR2 YYEEEE. This CDR3 contains 15 residues. Sample time point: baseline, week 1 (first vaccination visit). Described treatment: pre-vaccination baseline after standard-of-care therapy. These data are taken from a study of a mutant IDH1 vaccine in newly diagnosed glioma. The method was immunoSEQ multiplex PCR; TCRdb's version includes in-frame clones alone and lacks a portion of them. The top ten hold around 0.6% of the sample, which has 95,000 to 100,000 clones, 80% to 90% seen once.

V usage is TRBV5-6 and J usage is TRBJ2-7; D perhaps matches TRBD1 (5 bases). The sample consisted of PBMCs, taken from a glioma patient treated with radiotherapy, temozolomide or both. This clonotype was sampled from a woman aged 50 to 60 with glioma. As DNA, the CDR3 is TGTGCCAGCAGCTTGCTAGGCCAGGGCTCCTACGAGCAGTACTTC. This gives the protein CASSLLGQGSYEQYF.